This T cell receptor beta chain was documented in a study of blood T cell repertoires in COVID-19. Across the whole study: The samples span acute and convalescent COVID-19 from the United States, Italy and Spain. Sample material is recorded as cDNA or gDNA derived from T cells, B-cell-depleted T cells, or PBMCs.

Authors' analysis steps: Nucleated cell number was recorded as an estimate derived from reference gene primer amplification. The repertoire was sequenced with immunoSEQ multiplex PCR; TCRdb's copy has only in-frame clones and lacks some. V, J and clone size were drawn from that table, and D and trimming were deduced from the DNA. The sample consists of roughly 260,000 clones, about 87% of them appearing once. This clone has just a few counts. The CDR3 has 11 amino acids. V was cut by 7 bases and J by 13 bases, with 14 bases left in between. Germline CDR1 and CDR2: SNHLY and FYNNEI. The chain combines TRBV2 with TRBJ2-1, with D possibly being TRBD2 (6 bases). The sequence came from a woman aged 50 to 60 with acute or convalescent COVID-19. Sequencing was done on a sample of peripheral blood. This CDR3 reads CASTKVGSQFF. Here the CDR3 DNA reads TGTGCCAGCACCAAGGTCGGGAGCCAGTTCTTC.